Presented here are 30 T cell receptor beta chains from one specimen sequenced in a study of blood T cell repertoires in COVID-19. Clones were sequenced by immunoSEQ multiplex PCR, and TCRdb holds only the in-frame ones, with some missing. Among some 240,000 clones listed, approximately 78% were seen once. Material for sequencing was peripheral blood. The receptors stem from an older woman with active or convalescent COVID-19.

The chain combines TRBV3-1 (or the pseudogene TRBV3-2) with TRBJ2-4, with 8 bases that match TRBD1. This CDR3 comprises 18 residues. V lost 1 base to trimming and J lost 1 base; unmatched junction nucleotides: 9. Germline V lookup: CDR1 LGHDT, CDR2 YNNKEL (reference sequence). The CDR3 coding sequence is TGTGCCAGCAGCCAAGGCCCAGGGGGCGGTTACGCCAAAAACATTCAGTACTTC. Translating it yields CASSQGPGGGYAKNIQYF.

The count of this clone is one. This rearrangement joins TRBV7-2 to TRBJ2-7, with D perhaps TRBD1 (5 bases). CDR3 length: 13 residues. The V end was cut by 5 bases, the J end by 3 bases, with 11 bases between. Germline V gene sequence: CDR1 SGHTA, CDR2 FQGNSA. The CDR3 reads CASSPEGVYEQYF. CDR3 nucleotide sequence: TGTGCCAGCAGCCCGGAAGGGGTCTACGAGCAGTACTTC.

J is TRBJ1-1 and V is TRBV10-3; tentative D call: TRBD1 (6 bases). Per the germline V gene, CDR1 is ENHRY and CDR2 is SYGVKD. V was shortened by 8 bases and J by 0 bases, with 13 bases between the two germline ends. The CDR3 loop spans 14 amino acids. The CDR3 bases are TGTGCCATCCGGGAGGGGGATTTGAACACTGAAGCTTTCTTT. Residues: CAIREGDLNTEAFF.

This chain links TRBV7-8 with TRBJ2-7; 7 bases are shared with TRBD1. V trimming: 3 bases; J trimming: 6 bases; junction bases outside the gene matches: 5. The germline V gene encodes CDR1 SGHVS and CDR2 FQNEAQ. The CDR3 totals 13 residues. CDR3 residues: CASSFGTDSEQYF. CDR3 in DNA: TGTGCCAGCAGCTTCGGGACAGACTCCGAGCAGTACTTC.

V gene TRBV6-1 combines with J gene TRBJ1-6; possibly TRBD1 for D (6 bases). V was trimmed by 3 bases and J by 3 bases, leaving 15 bases between them. CDR1 is MNHNS and CDR2 is SASEGT in the germline V gene. This CDR3 has 17 residues. The CDR3 DNA reads TGTGCCAGCAGTGACGCGAAGAGACAGGACTATAATTCACCCCTCCACTTT. Translation gives CASSDAKRQDYNSPLHF.

The rearrangement joins TRBV7-2 to TRBJ2-3, with D unresolved. The V gene's germline CDR1 is SGHTA and CDR2 FQGNSA. Trimming removed 1 base from V and 4 bases from J, with 6 bases in between. The length of the CDR3 is 13 residues. In nucleotides, the CDR3 is TGTGCCAGCAGCTTAGGCGTTTCAGATACGCAGTATTTT. Protein product: CASSLGVSDTQYF.

This chain joins TRBV7-2 and TRBJ2-7, with 7 bases fitting TRBD2. The V segment lost 0 bases and the J segment 3 bases; nucleotides outside the gene matches: 5. The CDR3 is made up of 15 amino acids. CDR1 SGHTA and CDR2 FQGNSA come from the germline V gene. CDR3 sequence reads: CASSLAPGGGYEQYF. The DNA of the CDR3 is TGTGCCAGCAGCTTAGCGCCCGGCGGGGGCTACGAGCAGTACTTC.

In nucleotides, the CDR3 is TGTGCCAGCTCCCGGGGACAGGGAGCCTACGAGCAGTACTTC. It is translated as CASSRGQGAYEQYF. The V and J genes are TRBV18 and TRBJ2-7, with 9 bases lining up with TRBD1. The CDR3 spans 14 residues. Trimming at V came to 6 bases and at J to 2 bases, leaving 5 bases not matched to a gene. Germline V gives CDR1 KGHSH, CDR2 LQKENI.

The chain joins TRBV6-5 to TRBJ1-6; possibly TRBD1 for D (5 bases). V gave up 4 bases and J gave up 3 bases, with 13 bases separating them. The germline V gene has CDR1 MNHEY and CDR2 SVGAGI. The CDR3 totals 16 residues. This CDR3 reads CASSWSGADYNSPLHF. The CDR3 nucleotides read TGTGCCAGCAGTTGGTCTGGGGCCGACTATAATTCACCCCTCCACTTT.

The genes are TRBV19 and TRBJ1-6; tentatively, D is TRBD1 (6 bases). The CDR3 has 15 residues. In germline, CDR1 is LNHDA, CDR2 SQIVND (reference sequence). Deletions cut 5 bases from V and 7 bases from J, with 15 bases between. In DNA, the CDR3 is TGTGCCAGTAGTGGGCCCAGGGGCCGAAATTCACCCCTCCACTTT. As protein: CASSGPRGRNSPLHF.

The V and J genes are TRBV7-9 and TRBJ1-1; TRBD1 matches at 7 bases. In germline, CDR1 is SEHNR, CDR2 FQNEAQ (reference sequence). V shed 3 bases and J 8 bases; nucleotides not matched to a gene: 9. CDR3 length: 14 amino acids. The CDR3 DNA is TGTGCCAGCAGCTTTGGTCTTGAGGGGGCCGAAGCTTTCTTT. This encodes CASSFGLEGAEAFF.

The V call is TRBV7-2, the J call TRBJ1-1; no reliable D call. The CDR3 is made up of 12 amino acids. The germline CDR1 and CDR2 sequences are SGHTA and FQGNSA. Between the trimmed V and J ends, which lost 5 bases and 7 bases, there was a span of 11 bases. CDR3 DNA: TGTGCCAGCAGCCCCCGTTCCTTTGAAGCTTTCTTT. Its protein is CASSPRSFEAFF.

The chain is built from TRBV30 and TRBJ2-3, with 11 bases matching TRBD1. J lost 8 bases, V lost 3 bases, and 7 bases had no gene match. CDR1 and CDR2 (germline): GTSNPN, SVGIG (reference sequence). The length of the CDR3 is 14 residues. CDR3 sequence: CAWRWTGGSGTQYF. As DNA, the CDR3 is TGTGCCTGGAGGTGGACAGGGGGCTCGGGTACGCAGTATTTT.

The chain links TRBV6-5 to TRBJ2-2; D not resolved. The ends were cut back, 10 bases at V and 0 bases at J, with 15 bases in the middle. CDR1 and CDR2 (germline): MNHEY, SVGAGI. This CDR3 is 15 amino acids long. CDR3 residues: CATRLRLSNTGELFF. As DNA, the CDR3 is TGTGCCACCCGACTCCGGCTCTCGAACACCGGGGAGCTGTTTTTT.

A few counts support this clone. This chain links TRBV6-2 or TRBV6-3 with TRBJ2-7, with 7 bases that match TRBD1. CDR3 length equals 13 residues. V gave up 4 bases and J gave up 4 bases; unmatched junction bases: 4. In germline, CDR1 is MNHEY, CDR2 SVGEGT. The CDR3 DNA is TGTGCCAGCAGTTCGGGACAGAGTTACGAGCAGTACTTC. Its translation: CASSSGQSYEQYF.

With regard to this clone: At one end, the junction sequence differs from germline, possibly due to a read error. CDR3 nucleotides: TGTGCTAGTACGGTTACCTCCCACGAGCAGTACTTC. Protein product: CASTVTSHEQYF. This chain links TRBV12-5 with TRBJ2-7, with D uncertain. Germline loops: CDR1 LGHNT, CDR2 FRNRAP. The CDR3 runs 12 residues.

This rearrangement joins TRBV5-8 to TRBJ1-1; D remains ambiguous. Looked up from germline, CDR1 is SGHTS and CDR2 is YDEGEE. CDR3 length equals 12 residues. Trimming took 5 bases from V and 10 from J, leaving 15 bases between them. CDR3 nucleotide sequence: TGTGCCAGCAGACCGAGGGTGGGCCGAGCTTTCTTT. Amino acid sequence: CASRPRVGRAFF. Full variable domain (outside the CDR3, taken from reference TRBV5-8 and TRBJ1-1): EAGVTQSPTHLIKTRGQQATLRCSPISGHTSVYWYQQALGLGLQFLLWYDEGEERNRGNFPPRFSGRQFPNYSSELNVNALELEDSALYLCASRPRVGRAFFGQGTRLTVV.

The chain employs TRBV19 and TRBJ1-2; 8 nucleotides match TRBD1. Germline V gene sequence: CDR1 LNHDA, CDR2 SQIVND (reference sequence). The trim removed 8 bases at V and 8 bases at J, leaving 13 bases unmatched. There are 14 residues in the CDR3. CDR3 nucleotide sequence: TGTGCCAGTCATCGCCAGGGGGCGTTATGGGGCTACACCTTC. Amino acid sequence: CASHRQGALWGYTF.

The gene calls are TRBV7-3 and TRBJ1-2; TRBD1 matches at 8 bases. The V gene end was trimmed by 3 bases and the J gene end by 7 bases; junction bases not matched to a gene: 4. The germline V gene encodes CDR1 SGHTA and CDR2 FQGTGA. CDR3 size: 13 residues. The CDR3 DNA follows: TGTGCCAGCAGCTTTGGACAGGGAGTTGGCTACACCTTC. Encoded protein: CASSFGQGVGYTF.

The chain carries TRBV6-2 or TRBV6-3 and TRBJ2-1; D might be TRBD1 (6 bases). The CDR3 consists of 14 residues. Germline lookup yields CDR1 MNHEY and CDR2 SVGEGT. Deletions cut 5 bases from V and 0 bases from J, with 8 bases between. The CDR3 DNA follows: TGTGCCAGCAGTGACAGGAACTCCTACAATGAGCAGTTCTTC. This encodes CASSDRNSYNEQFF.

The V and J genes are TRBV10-1 and TRBJ1-5; D perhaps matches TRBD1 (5 bases). CDR1 is WNHNN and CDR2 is SYGVQD in the germline V gene (reference sequence). This CDR3 spans 15 amino acids. V was clipped by 7 bases and J by 6 bases, with 19 bases between them. The CDR3: CASTPGRVKGQPQHF. The CDR3 bases are TGCGCCAGCACCCCCGGCAGGGTAAAGGGTCAGCCCCAGCATTTT.

CDR3 nucleotides: TGCGCCAGCAGCCAAGCCGACAGGGGGGTCACTGAAGCTTTCTTT. It encodes CASSQADRGVTEAFF. This sequence joins TRBV4-3 and TRBJ1-1; 9 bases fit TRBD1. V was clipped by 1 base and J by 4 bases; unmatched bases: 4. CDR1 and CDR2 from the germline V gene are LGHNA and YSLEER. The CDR3 runs 15 residues.

The chain employs TRBV7-2 and TRBJ2-5; a possible D gene is TRBD1 (5 bases). The CDR3 spans 13 residues. CDR1 is SGHTA and CDR2 is FQGNSA in the germline V gene. Trimming left V 2 bases short and J 2 bases short, with 6 bases between. This CDR3 reads CASSLHRQETQYF. CDR3 in DNA: TGTGCCAGCAGCTTACACAGGCAAGAGACCCAGTACTTC.

This clone appeared a single time. The chain joins TRBV10-3 to TRBJ2-7, with D hard to call. The CDR3 spans 12 residues. CDR1 and CDR2 (germline): ENHRY, SYGVKD. Deletions cut 2 bases from V and 3 bases from J, with 5 bases between. The CDR3 loop is CAISEGSYEQYF. Here the CDR3 DNA reads TGTGCCATCAGTGAGGGTAGCTACGAGCAGTACTTC.

The chain employs TRBV10-2 and TRBJ1-1, with D unclear. Germline CDR1 and CDR2: WSHSY and SAAADI. The CDR3 is 12 amino acids. With 3 bases removed from V and 1 base from J, the gap between germline ends came to 3 bases. CDR3 coding DNA: TGCGCCAGCAGTGAAGCGAACACTGAAGCTTTCTTT. This sequence encodes CASSEANTEAFF.

This clone is a singleton in its sample. V gene TRBV18 combines with J gene TRBJ2-1; TRBD2 agrees at 11 bases. CDR3 length: 14 amino acids. Per the germline V gene, CDR1 is KGHSH and CDR2 is LQKENI. V trimming: 6 bases; J trimming: 7 bases; junction bases outside the gene matches: 5. CDR3 nucleotide sequence: TGTGCCAGCTCTACTAGCGGGGGTCTGAATGAGCAGTTCTTC. This translates into CASSTSGGLNEQFF.

The chain uses TRBV3-1 (or the pseudogene TRBV3-2) and TRBJ1-1; possible D gene TRBD1, 6 bases. This CDR3 contains 14 residues. The germline V and J ends were trimmed by 2 bases and 2 bases, with 9 bases remaining between them. Germline CDR1 is LGHDT and CDR2 is YNNKEL (reference sequence). CDR3 in DNA: TGTGCCAGCAGCCAAAGGACAGTTAACACTGAAGCTTTCTTT. Its protein product is CASSQRTVNTEAFF.

The chain combines TRBV6-2 or TRBV6-3 with TRBJ2-6, with 8 bases that match TRBD1. CDR1 and CDR2 from the germline V gene are MNHEY and SVGEGT. J lost 0 bases, V lost 2 bases, and 15 bases had no gene match. CDR3 size: 21 residues. The CDR3, as DNA: TGTGCCAGCAGTTACCCAACCTCGGGACAGGCACCTTACTCTGGGGCCAACGTCCTGACTTTC. This gives the protein CASSYPTSGQAPYSGANVLTF.

The chain has TRBV2 and TRBJ1-2, with 9 bases lining up with TRBD1. The CDR3 contains 15 residues. Trimming cost V 10 bases and J 2 bases; bases outside gene matches: 11. Per germline, CDR1 SNHLY and CDR2 FYNNEI. CDR3 nucleotides: TGTGCCACCTTATCCCCAGACAGGGGGAACTATGGCTACACCTTC. The encoded protein is CATLSPDRGNYGYTF.

The chain combines TRBV2 with TRBJ2-6; 10 bases are a match to TRBD1. The CDR3 has 17 residues. Germline-derived CDR1 and CDR2 are SNHLY and FYNNEI. Trimming cost V 7 bases and J 3 bases; bases outside gene matches: 9. The CDR3 bases are TGTGCCAGCACTGTGGGACAGGGGCGTTATGGGGCCAACGTCCTGACTTTC. This codes for CASTVGQGRYGANVLTF.